Sequencing of this TCR beta chain was carried out in a study of cytomegalovirus exposure and HLA in healthy donors (dated by TCRdb to 2016 to 2017). For the study in its entirety: According to an earlier analysis of 550 to 700 of the donors, about 180 million T cells yielded some 110 million unique TCR beta sequences and about 300 Gb of sequence data. About 280 gigabases of sequencing data and around 80 million unique TCR sequences made up an early release that covered several hundred HLA-typed donors. Of the roughly 410 genotyped donors, more than 75% were placed in the genetic ancestry cluster associated with self-reported Caucasian donors. The study aimed to test whether cataloging public T cell receptors could reveal signatures of past pathogen exposure. The T cell repertoires of several hundred subjects were profiled by immunosequencing and related to cytomegalovirus serostatus. A separate validation cohort of 100 to 150 different subjects was used in addition to the approximately 700-subject first cohort. High-throughput TCR immunosequencing, statistical association of individual TCRs with disease status, and machine learning were combined to predict cytomegalovirus infection status. A later analysis re-examined previously published TCR beta repertoires from 500 to 700 donors and added high-resolution HLA genotyping to investigate patterns of TCR occurrence. The later analysis used no new phenotypic data to find candidate immune exposures, relying instead on TCR beta sequences and their occurrence across donors. An earlier analysis of 587 of the donors used high-throughput TCR beta sequencing to judge whether each TCR beta V gene segment behaved as functional or pseudogenic. Alongside the repertoire data, information on donor age, sex, ethnicity and CMV serostatus was compiled. Genome-wide SNP genotypes for about 65% of the roughly 670 donors were used in a later genetic analysis, which treated that subset as a discovery cohort. Every discovery cohort repertoire had been produced on one sequencing platform. Class I and class II HLA loci were covered by the typing at four-digit resolution. The number of donors typed differed by locus, with roughly 620-630 for A, B, C, DRB1 and DQB1, more than 500 for DQA1, approximately 580 for DPA1, and approximately 470 for DPB1. Because of strong linkage in the cohort, five DR-DQ haplotypes were treated as single units for association and clustering. Among about 410 genotyped donors of the cohort, an average of approximately 220,000 unique TCR beta nucleotide sequences was sequenced per donor, of which 15% to 20% were non-productive. Broader findings and caveats from the paper: A further reported finding was that TCR beta sequences accurately predicted the HLA-A and HLA-B alleles for most subjects in the first cohort. In vitro tests confirmed that a few of the cytomegalovirus-associated TCR beta chains recognize cytomegalovirus antigens. Roughly uniform sequencing depth across donors was assumed in presence/absence analyses, although this assumption may not hold. CMV serostatus was the only immune exposure information available for the cohort. A cluster of highly shared sequence variants was judged likely to represent a technical artifact of the sequencing pipeline. Linkage disequilibrium might explain the correlated functional status among segregating V segments, but an unknown experimental factor could not be excluded. The study gave a list of around 170 TCR beta chains associated with cytomegalovirus. Because HLA typing was missing for some donors at each locus, association tests included only the typed subset. In an earlier analysis of 450 to 750 of the donors, most TCR beta V segments appeared in productive rearrangements about 90% or about 30% of the time, broadly matching IMGT annotations. A later genetic analysis reported fewer N-insertions in productive TCRs among donors in an Asian-associated ancestry cluster than the roughly 620-donor mean. It was suggested by the authors that the approach could potentially be generalized to other disease states and immunological phenotypes. Compared with equally common non-associated chains, HLA-associated TCR beta chains in a later analysis were more clonally expanded and had lower generation probabilities. The cohort was sequenced for TCR beta chains only, and without alpha or paired-chain data the features that could be detected were limited. V-gene and J-gene trimming of TCR beta chains was associated with a missense DCLRE1C variant in a later genetic analysis, and the association was replicated in an independent cohort. According to a later analysis, TCR association rates differed among HLA loci, with DRB1 alleles showing the most associated TCRs and HLA-C alleles showing the fewest. Some IMGT-functional V segments, including TRBV6-2 and TRBV6-3, could not be told apart with the 87-base-pair reads, so those segments were excluded. While some public TCRs were present in many individuals, most TCR sequences turned up only very rarely across donors. Because counts were too low, some 16 rarely observed V segments, including chromosome 9 orphons, were excluded from the earlier analysis of some 590 of the donors. According to a later analysis, most CMV-associated TCR beta chains appeared to be HLA-restricted, and the HLA associations seemed to be driven largely by CMV exposure. In both the original and validation cohorts, the classifier was reported to diagnose cytomegalovirus status with high specificity and sensitivity. In a later analysis, some 17,000 TCR beta sequences were associated with specific HLA alleles at a false discovery rate of 0.05. A later analysis reported that several top co-occurrence clusters appeared linked to parvovirus B19, influenza, CMV and Epstein-Barr virus. When HLA alleles, especially DR and DQ, strongly co-occurred, attributing TCR associations to individual alleles was difficult.

The cysteine opens and the phenylalanine closes a CDR3 of 16 amino acids. Just CDR3 DNA is preserved here, 48 bases in frame from base 1. The germline V gene encodes CDR1 MGHRA and CDR2 YSYEKL. The cohort comprised some 700 healthy bone marrow donors. All cohort members were sampled while nominally healthy, although unrecorded immune exposures were likely present. The donor tested CMV seronegative and was one of the 352 seronegative cohort members. A peripheral blood sample was provided by each donor, and peripheral blood mononuclear cells were used for TCR beta sequencing. Genomic DNA extraction from the blood cell samples was performed with the Qiagen DNeasy Blood Extraction Kit. The method behind the library was the immunoSEQ multiplex PCR assay. For the multiplex PCR, a mixture combining 60 forward primers for TCR Vbeta segments and 13 reverse primers for TCR Jbeta segments was used. Amplification of the CDR3 region of rearranged TCR beta genes was performed with a multiplex PCR assay on genomic DNA. The amplified TCR beta libraries were sequenced on the Illumina HiSeq System as 87-base-pair reads. Per the authors' processing: In a later analysis, roughly 80 million unique TCR beta chains were counted across the 666 repertoires, and around 10 million of these chains were shared by at least two donors. A nearest-neighbor algorithm error-corrected the raw reads and collapsed the reads into unique sequences, merging closely related sequences to remove PCR and sequencing errors. CDR3 sequences were aligned to IMGT reference sequences to assign V, D and J gene segments. For a sequence to be retained, at least a six-nucleotide match to both a V gene segment and a J gene segment was required. A rearrangement counted as productive if the CDR3 had no stop codons and remained in frame with V and J, and every other rearrangement counted as non-productive. CDR3 was defined according to IMGT convention as the region running from the second conserved V-encoded cysteine to the conserved J-encoded phenylalanine. The earlier analysis of about 560 of the donors excluded any sequence lacking an unambiguous match to a single V gene segment. In an earlier analysis of 587 of the donors, V segments were called functional above 56.7% productive rearrangements and were called segregating when the between-donor standard deviation exceeded 5%. A statistical classification framework was built to diagnose cytomegalovirus status from the catalog of TCR beta chain sequences. V and J gene assignment, in a later analysis, came from comparing TCR nucleotide sequences with IMGT/GENE-DB human TR gene sequences. Using the TCRdist pipeline, a later analysis assigned CDR3 sequences along with most-parsimonious VDJ recombination scenarios. In a later analysis, each TCR beta chain was defined by its CDR3 amino acid sequence together with its V-gene family, and reads without a unique V-gene family were excluded. As a way to deal with suspected cross-contamination and a sequencing artifact, a later analysis dropped roughly 600 nucleotide sequences that were highly shared and had low generation probability. A later analysis calculated a clonal expansion index for each public chain from normalized within-repertoire ranks of inferred template counts. Generation probabilities in a later analysis came from a VDJ recombination model fitted to out-of-frame rearrangements, and those results were checked against IGoR. In a later analysis, hypergeometric tests were used to score TCR-TCR, TCR-HLA and TCR-CMV co-occurrence, with a repertoire-size bias correction applied to TCR pairs. A later analysis estimated false discovery rates by permuting HLA or CMV assignments 20 times. In a later analysis, co-occurring TCRs were grouped using DBSCAN, and TCRdist sequence similarity was added for clustering within HLA-allele-positive subsets. For co-occurrence clustering, repertoires with fewer than 30,000 or more than 120,000 public chains were excluded, along with four or five repertoires with anomalous nucleotide sharing. TCRdb mirrors the immuneACCESS table, restricted to in-frame sequences. Some clones are absent from its copies; in checked studies, under half trace to an unresolved V gene, and the reason for the others is unknown. V and J calls and clone size are given by that table; D and trimming were obtained from the DNA. The table for this sample lists roughly 150,000 clones; roughly 84% of them were counted only once. The biggest ten clones account for approximately 1.5% of the sample.

Remarks on this clone: Its specific antigen is unknown. Base quality data are lacking; no much larger clone is found one base away.

Input material: PBMCs. The rearrangement joined TRBV4-1 to TRBJ2-5; the D gene assignment is ambiguous. The end of the DNA is better explained by TRBJ2-7, so the J call may be wrong. This clonotype was sampled from a woman between 18 and 30 years old in good health and CMV-seronegative. The CDR3 region reads CASSQVGNDGTYEQYF. The DNA sequence is given as TGCGCCAGCAGCCAAGTGGGCAATGACGGTACCTACGAGCAGTACTTC.